The clone carrying this TCR beta chain was found many times. Its antigen is currently unknown. Trimming at V came to 5 bases and at J to 5 bases, leaving 8 bases not matched to a gene. The CDR3 has 14 residues. Germline V gene sequence: CDR1 SGHAT, CDR2 FQNNGV. TCRdb's table, derived via immunoSEQ multiplex PCR, lists solely in-frame clones and lacks some. This sample comprises about 25,000 clones, none seen once only. The data stem from a study of T cells after posttransplantation cyclophosphamide. Study findings and constraints: Later post-transplant blood repertoires were often dominated by donor CD8+ memory clones.

The chain joins TRBV11-2 to TRBJ1-2; 7 nucleotides match TRBD1. The clonotype was recovered from a woman in her 50s in good health, CMV-negative, and a related stem cell transplant donor. Material: PBMCs. CDR3 residues: CASSPRTGFYGYTF. CDR3 sequence (DNA): TGTGCCAGCAGCCCGAGGACAGGCTTTTATGGCTACACCTTC.